The clone carrying this TCR beta chain was seen only once. Its antigen is undetermined. The entry originates in a study of cytomegalovirus exposure and HLA in healthy donors. Germline loops: CDR1 SNHLY, CDR2 FYNNEI. V gave up 2 bases and J gave up 9 bases; unmatched junction bases: 9. The CDR3 totals 16 residues. Sequencing was performed with immunoSEQ multiplex PCR; in TCRdb, only in-frame clones are kept and a portion is missing. The table shows approximately 200,000 clones, with roughly 88% occurring only once. Whole-study results and caveats: Cytomegalovirus-associated TCR beta chains were listed, numbering under 200. Rarity marked most TCR sequences, yet some public TCRs occurred in many donors. According to a subsequent analysis, TCR clusters from the first cohort were inclined to appear together in the roughly 120 validation repertoires.

The donors formed part of the roughly 120-subject validation cohort, distinct from the roughly 730-subject first cohort. The sample consisted of PBMCs. This sequence joins TRBV2 and TRBJ2-1, with 11 bases matching TRBD2. This sequence was found in a woman under 40 in good health and CMV-seropositive. The CDR3 region is CASSEFLAGGGGEQFF. The CDR3 region has the DNA TGTGCCAGCAGTGAATTCCTAGCGGGAGGAGGGGGTGAGCAGTTCTTC.